This entry is about one TCR beta chain. Its antigen is not identified. Unmatched junction bases numbered 5, after V lost 6 bases and J lost 0 bases. From germline, CDR1 is SNHLY and CDR2 FYNNEI. The CDR3 is made up of 15 amino acids. The entry originates in a study of CD8+ T cells in alopecia areata. Noted treatment: oral pan-JAK inhibitor, 5-10 mg twice daily. Starting from PBMCs, sorting isolated CD4+ and CD8+ T cells. Extraction and reverse transcription of RNA yielded cDNA as the sequencing template. Measured with immunoSEQ multiplex PCR; TCRdb has only the in-frame clones, and not every one. Among fewer than 250,000 clones listed, roughly two fifths were seen once. Study results and caveats: Across lesional scalp, and particularly alopecia totalis/universalis, clonality surpassed that of normal scalp.

This specimen was CD4+ T cells sorted from blood, taken at approximately week 30, from a patient treated with tofacitinib. V is TRBV2 and J is TRBJ2-3; 8 bases align to TRBD1. This receptor was identified in a human donor with alopecia areata. The chain's CDR3 is CASRNRDRSTDTQYF. The CDR3 DNA sequence: TGTGCCAGCAGGAATCGGGACAGGAGCACAGATACGCAGTATTTT.